This TCR beta chain comes out of a study of beta chain features in type 1 diabetes (dated by TCRdb to 2016 to 2019). The study in broad terms: Mean age, gender distribution, total cell number and subset yield did not differ between patients and healthy donors. A total of over 95,000,000 sorted cells were examined across all samples, and RNA yield correlated strongly with the number of cells per subset. The study compared the TCRB repertoires of sorted circulating CD4+ T cell subsets in recently diagnosed type 1 diabetes patients with those in matched healthy donors. Naive and central memory subsets were obtained from all 30 or so donors, but regulatory and stem cell-like memory subsets were isolated from only 8 patients and roughly 8 healthy donors.

From the cysteine up to the phenylalanine, the CDR3 has a length of 16 residues. Of the read, only the CDR3 DNA is kept; its 48 bases are in frame from base 1. From a lookup of the germline V gene, CDR1 and CDR2 are SGHVS and FQNEAQ. V ends up 1 base short and J 2 bases short, with an unmatched junction base count of 5. Points on this clone: Its cognate antigen has yet to be identified. The record has no base qualities; no much larger clone is one base away.

Study-level results and caveats: Because cDNA was sequenced instead of genomic DNA, highly expressing activated cells could be over-represented, though the groups showed no difference in activation or CD3 levels. A moderate but significant shortening of TCRB CDR3 length was observed in type 1 diabetes patients in all four CD4+ subsets. Patients with type 1 diabetes made fewer insertions and deleted more nucleotides at VDJ recombination sites, implying thymic rearrangement abnormalities. Naive, central memory and regulatory TCRB repertoires appeared to be more alike among patients than among healthy donors. Because small numbers of individuals were included in the HLA sub-analyses, any influence of HLA type on TCRB rearrangement was left unresolved. PCR might favor shorter templates, but patient and control samples were amplified and corrected together, so any skew would affect both groups equally.

Each donor gave one peripheral blood draw, about 100 mL on average, collected into heparinised tubes. Naive, central memory, regulatory and stem cell-like memory CD4+ T cells were sorted on a BD FACSAria II using a panel including CD45RO, CCR7, CD25, CD127, CD95 and CD27. All sorted populations exceeded 98% purity. PBMCs were isolated right away by Lymphoprep density gradient centrifugation and were stained directly, without culture. So that batch effects would be minimized, each experiment stained and sorted samples in pairs, pairing one healthy donor with one patient. The High Capacity cDNA Reverse Transcription Kit was used to reverse transcribe all of the isolated RNA, meaning that expressed TCRB transcripts were what got sequenced. Deep immunoSEQ sequencing was applied to naive, central memory and regulatory T cell samples, giving an average of about 3.7 million total reads per sample. After sorted cells were lysed in RLT buffer, RNA was extracted with DNase-treated RNeasy Micro or Mini kits, with the choice depending on cell number. To prevent cross-contamination, each cell subset was processed individually, whereas patient and healthy donor samples were processed jointly. Using the immunoSEQ multiplex PCR, TCRB sequences were amplified from cDNA into 87-bp fragments spanning the CDR3 region. Sequencing of the amplicons was performed on the Illumina HiSeq platform. On the study's bioinformatics: Synthetic template baselines were used to correct PCR bias computationally, reads within Hamming distance 2 were collapsed, and singletons that could not be merged were discarded. Reads were aligned to IMGT to assign V, D and J genes, CDR3 length, and insertions or deletions at six rearrangement sites. Within each subset, clonotype counts were normalized to the number of sorted cells before true diversity and Gini coefficients were calculated with the tcR R package. The overlap coefficient, calculated on TCRB nucleotide sequences, was used to measure repertoire sharing. Not all clones reach the TCRdb copy of this immuneACCESS table, which keeps in-frame sequences only. Checked studies attribute under half of the gap to unresolved V genes and leave the rest unexplained. V and J calls and clone size are as listed in that table; D and trimming were resolved from the DNA. For this sample the table gives 30,000 to 40,000 clones, of which around 60% were detected only once. Of the sample, roughly 2% is held by the ten largest clones.

The chain links TRBV7-8 with TRBJ2-7, with 10 central nucleotides matching TRBD2. This sequence was found in a woman in her 30s in good health. Sequencing was carried out using Tregs from blood. The cell subset or site label for this specimen denotes: regulatory CD4+ T cells. The CDR3 reads CASSLVGLAGAYEQYF. The DNA is TGTGCCAGCAGCTTAGTCGGGCTAGCGGGAGCCTACGAGCAGTACTTC.